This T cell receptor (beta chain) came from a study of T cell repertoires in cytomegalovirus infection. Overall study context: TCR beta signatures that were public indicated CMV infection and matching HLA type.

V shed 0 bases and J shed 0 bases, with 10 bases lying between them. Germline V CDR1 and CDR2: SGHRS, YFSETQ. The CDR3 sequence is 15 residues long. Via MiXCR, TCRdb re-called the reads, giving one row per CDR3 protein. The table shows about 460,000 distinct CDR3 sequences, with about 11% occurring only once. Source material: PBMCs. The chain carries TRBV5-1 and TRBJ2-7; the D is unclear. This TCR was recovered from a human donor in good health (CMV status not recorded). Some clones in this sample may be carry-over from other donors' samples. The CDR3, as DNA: TGCGCCAGCAGCTTGGAAGGGAATCCCTCCTACGAGCAGTACTTC. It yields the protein CASSLEGNPSYEQYF.